This T cell receptor (beta chain) was identified in a study of chemoradiotherapy in HPV16-positive cancers. Study results and caveats: Non-HPV-specific T cells did not expand in tumors during treatment, whereas candidate HPV-specific clones and E7-related motifs did.

Concerning this clone itself: Its antigen remains unknown.

The CDR3 extends over 14 amino acids. V dropped 5 bases and J dropped 3; count of bases not matched to a gene: 2. Germline V gene data show CDR1 as LNHDA and CDR2 as SQIVND (reference sequence). Measured with immunoSEQ multiplex PCR; TCRdb has only the in-frame clones, and not every one. This sample yields around 62,000 clones, of which roughly 90% are seen a single time; roughly 4.2% belongs to the top ten. This sample comprised blood, obtained from a patient who underwent chemoradiotherapy. The TCR sequence derives from a human donor with HPV-associated anogenital cancer. V is TRBV19 and J is TRBJ1-3; 9 bases agree with TRBD1. The CDR3 reads CASSGTGSGNTIYF. The CDR3 nucleotides are TGTGCCAGTAGTGGGACAGGGAGTGGAAACACCATATATTTT.